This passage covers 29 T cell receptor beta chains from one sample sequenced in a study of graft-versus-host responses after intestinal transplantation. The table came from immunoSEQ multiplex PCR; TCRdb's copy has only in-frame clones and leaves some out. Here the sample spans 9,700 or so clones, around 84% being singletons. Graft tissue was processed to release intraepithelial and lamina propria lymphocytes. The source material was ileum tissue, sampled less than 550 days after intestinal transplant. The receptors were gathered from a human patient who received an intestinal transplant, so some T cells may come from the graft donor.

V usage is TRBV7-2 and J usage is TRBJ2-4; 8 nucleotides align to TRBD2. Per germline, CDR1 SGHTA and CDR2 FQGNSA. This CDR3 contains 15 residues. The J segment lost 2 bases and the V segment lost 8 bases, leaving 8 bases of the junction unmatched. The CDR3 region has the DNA TGTGCCAGCGCCAGGACTAGCTTGTCCAAAAACATTCAGTACTTC. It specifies CASARTSLSKNIQYF.

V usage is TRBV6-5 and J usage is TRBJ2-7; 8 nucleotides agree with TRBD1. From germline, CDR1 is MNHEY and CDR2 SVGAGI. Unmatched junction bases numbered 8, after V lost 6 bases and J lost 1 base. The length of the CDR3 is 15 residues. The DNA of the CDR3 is TGTGCCAGCAGATCCGACAGGGGAAGTTCCTACGAGCAGTACTTC. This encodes CASRSDRGSSYEQYF.

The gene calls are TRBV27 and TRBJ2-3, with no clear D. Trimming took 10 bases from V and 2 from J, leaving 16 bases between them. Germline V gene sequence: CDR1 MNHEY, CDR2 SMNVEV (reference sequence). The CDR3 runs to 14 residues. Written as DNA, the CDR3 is TGTGCCACCCCGCCCTCTTATCCCACAGATACGCAGTATTTT. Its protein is CATPPSYPTDTQYF.

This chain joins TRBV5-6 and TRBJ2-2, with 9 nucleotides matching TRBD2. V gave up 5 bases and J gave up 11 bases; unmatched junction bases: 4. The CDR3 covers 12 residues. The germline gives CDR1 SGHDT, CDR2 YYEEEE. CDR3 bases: TGTGCCAGCAGAGCCCTAGCGGGAGAGCTGTTTTTT. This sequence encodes CASRALAGELFF.

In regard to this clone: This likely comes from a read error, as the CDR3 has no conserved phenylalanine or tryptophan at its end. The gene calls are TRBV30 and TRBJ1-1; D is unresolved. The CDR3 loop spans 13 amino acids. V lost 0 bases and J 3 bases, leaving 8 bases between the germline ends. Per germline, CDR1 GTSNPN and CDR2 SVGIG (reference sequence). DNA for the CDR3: TGTGCCTGGAGTGTGGACCGAGACACTGAAGCTTTCCTT. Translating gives CAWSVDRDTEAFL.

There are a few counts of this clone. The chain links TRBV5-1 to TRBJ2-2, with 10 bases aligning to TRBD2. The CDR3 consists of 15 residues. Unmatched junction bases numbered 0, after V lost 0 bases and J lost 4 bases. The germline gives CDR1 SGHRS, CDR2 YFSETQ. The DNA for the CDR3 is TGCGCCAGCAGCTTGGTAGCGGGGGGCACCGGGGAGCTGTTTTTT. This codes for CASSLVAGGTGELFF.

The CDR3, as DNA: TGTGCCAGCACGGGCAGGGGGCCAAATGAGCAGTTCTTC. Its translation is CASTGRGPNEQFF. This chain connects TRBV6-6 to TRBJ2-1; 8 nucleotides agree with TRBD1. Germline V CDR1 and CDR2: MNHNY, SVGAGI (reference sequence). J was trimmed by 7 bases and V by 7 bases; bases with no gene match: 6. The CDR3 sequence is 13 residues long.

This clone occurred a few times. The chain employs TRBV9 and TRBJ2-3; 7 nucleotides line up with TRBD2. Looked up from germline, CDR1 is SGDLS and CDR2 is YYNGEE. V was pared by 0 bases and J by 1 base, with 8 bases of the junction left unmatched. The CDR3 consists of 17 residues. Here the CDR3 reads CASSVGPGTIRTDTQYF. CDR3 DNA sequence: TGTGCCAGCAGCGTAGGTCCAGGGACTATCCGCACAGATACGCAGTATTTT.

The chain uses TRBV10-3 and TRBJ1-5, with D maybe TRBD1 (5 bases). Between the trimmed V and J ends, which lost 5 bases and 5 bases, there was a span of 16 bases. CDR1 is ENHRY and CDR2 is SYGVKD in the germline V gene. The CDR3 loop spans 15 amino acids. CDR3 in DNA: TGTGCCATCAGTAACCTCGGGAGGGGCCATCAGCCCCAGCATTTT. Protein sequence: CAISNLGRGHQPQHF.

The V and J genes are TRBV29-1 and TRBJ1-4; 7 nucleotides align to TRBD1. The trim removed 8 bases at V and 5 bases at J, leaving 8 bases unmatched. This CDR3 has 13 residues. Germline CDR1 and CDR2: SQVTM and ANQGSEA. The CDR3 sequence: CSTTQGGNEKLFF. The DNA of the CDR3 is TGCAGCACAACCCAGGGGGGAAATGAAAAACTGTTTTTT.

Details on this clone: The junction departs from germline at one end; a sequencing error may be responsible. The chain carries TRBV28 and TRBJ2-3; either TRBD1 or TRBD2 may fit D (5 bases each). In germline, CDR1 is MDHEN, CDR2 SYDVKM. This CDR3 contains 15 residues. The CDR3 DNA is TGTGCCAGCGGTTTACGGGGCAGGGGCACAGATACGCAGTATTTT. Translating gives CASGLRGRGTDTQYF.

The CDR3 nucleotides read TGTGCCAGCAGTTCGGGACTAGCGGGGGGCTACGAGCAGTACTTC. It yields the protein CASSSGLAGGYEQYF. The V and J genes are TRBV28 and TRBJ2-5; 15 nucleotides agree with TRBD2. The J call could be wrong; TRBJ2-7 is a better fit for the DNA end. This CDR3 contains 15 residues. Germline V gene data show CDR1 as MDHEN and CDR2 as SYDVKM.

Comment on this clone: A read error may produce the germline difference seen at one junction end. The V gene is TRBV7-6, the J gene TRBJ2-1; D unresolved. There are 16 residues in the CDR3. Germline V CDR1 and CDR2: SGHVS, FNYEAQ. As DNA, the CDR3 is TGTGCCAGCAGCTCCTGGGCGGAAAACCTCTACAGTGAGCAGTTCTTC. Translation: CASSSWAENLYSEQFF.

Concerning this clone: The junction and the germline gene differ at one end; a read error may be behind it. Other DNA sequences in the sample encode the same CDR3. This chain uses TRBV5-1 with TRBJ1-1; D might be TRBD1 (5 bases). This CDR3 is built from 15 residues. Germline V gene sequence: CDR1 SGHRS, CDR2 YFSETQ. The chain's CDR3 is CASSLRGATWTEAFF. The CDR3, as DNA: TGCGCTAGCAGCTTGCGCGGGGCGACTTGGACTGAAGCTTTCTTT.

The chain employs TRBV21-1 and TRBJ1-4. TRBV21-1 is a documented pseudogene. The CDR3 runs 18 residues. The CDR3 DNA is TGTGCCAGCAGCAAAGCGCTGGACCTCCTCCGGGTTCATGAAAAACTGTTTTTT. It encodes CASSKALDLLRVHEKLFF.

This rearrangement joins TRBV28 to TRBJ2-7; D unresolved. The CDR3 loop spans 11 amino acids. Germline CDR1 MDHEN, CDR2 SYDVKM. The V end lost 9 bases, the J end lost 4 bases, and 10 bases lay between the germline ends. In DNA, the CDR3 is TGTGCCAGTAAAACGGAGTACGAGCAGTACTTC. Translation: CASKTEYEQYF.

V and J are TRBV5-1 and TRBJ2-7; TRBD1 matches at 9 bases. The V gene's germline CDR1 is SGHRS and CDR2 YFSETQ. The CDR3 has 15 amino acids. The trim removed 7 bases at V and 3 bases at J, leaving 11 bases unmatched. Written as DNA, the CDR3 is TGCGCCAGCGGAACTTGGGACAGGGCCAACTACGAGCAGTACTTC. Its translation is CASGTWDRANYEQYF.

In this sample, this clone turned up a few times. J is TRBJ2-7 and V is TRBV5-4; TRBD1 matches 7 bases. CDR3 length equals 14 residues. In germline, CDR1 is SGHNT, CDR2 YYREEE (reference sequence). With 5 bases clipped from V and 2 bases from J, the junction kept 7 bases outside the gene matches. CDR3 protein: CASRVWQGAYEQYF. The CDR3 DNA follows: TGTGCCAGCAGGGTGTGGCAGGGGGCCTACGAGCAGTACTTC. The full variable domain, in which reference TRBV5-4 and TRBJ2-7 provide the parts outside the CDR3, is ETGVTQSPTHLIKTRGQQVTLRCSSQSGHNTVSWYQQALGQGPQFIFQYYREEENGRGNFPPRFSGLQFPNYSSELNVNALELDDSALYLCASRVWQGAYEQYFGPGTRLTVT.

CDR3 sequence: CASTDVRGGTDTQYF. DNA for the CDR3: TGTGCCAGCACCGACGTACGGGGGGGCACAGATACGCAGTATTTT. The V call is TRBV6-9, the J call TRBJ2-3; 7 bases map to TRBD2. J gave up 1 base and V 7 bases, and 8 bases lay outside the gene matches. The CDR3 has 15 amino acids. CDR1 and CDR2 (germline): MNHGY, SVAAGI.

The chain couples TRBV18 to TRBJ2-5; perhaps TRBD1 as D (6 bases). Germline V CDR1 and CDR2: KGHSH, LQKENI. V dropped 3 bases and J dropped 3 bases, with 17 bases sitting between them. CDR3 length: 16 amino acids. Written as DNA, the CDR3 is TGTGCCAGCTCACCCTCAATGGGGGCGGGTGAAGAGACCCAGTACTTC. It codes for CASSPSMGAGEETQYF.

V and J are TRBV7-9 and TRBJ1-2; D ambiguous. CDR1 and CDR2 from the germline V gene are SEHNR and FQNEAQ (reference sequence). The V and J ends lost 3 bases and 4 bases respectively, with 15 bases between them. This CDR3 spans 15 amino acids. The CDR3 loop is CASSFGYQEGYGYTF. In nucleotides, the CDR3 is TGTGCCAGCAGCTTCGGTTATCAGGAAGGCTATGGCTACACCTTC.

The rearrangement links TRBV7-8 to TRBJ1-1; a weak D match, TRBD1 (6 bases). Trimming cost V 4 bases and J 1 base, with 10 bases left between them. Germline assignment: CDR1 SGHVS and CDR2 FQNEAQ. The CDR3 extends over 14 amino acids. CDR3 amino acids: CASSWEQGNTEAFF. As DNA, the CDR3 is TGTGCCAGCAGCTGGGAACAGGGGAACACTGAAGCTTTCTTT.

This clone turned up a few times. CDR3 DNA sequence: TGTGCCACCAGCAGAGACACAGGGGAGGAAAACACCATATATTTT. Amino acid sequence: CATSRDTGEENTIYF. The J gene is TRBJ1-3, the V gene TRBV15, with TRBD1 matching over 7 bases. CDR3 length: 15 amino acids. Germline V gene lookup returns CDR1 LNHNV and CDR2 YYDKDF (reference sequence). Trimming took 0 bases from V and 6 from J; bases not matched to a gene: 5.

CDR3: CSASPVTEAFF. In DNA, the CDR3 is TGCAGTGCTAGTCCGGTCACTGAAGCTTTCTTT. The V gene is TRBV20-1, the J gene TRBJ1-1, with D uncertain. Germline V CDR1 and CDR2: DFQATT, SNEGSKA (reference sequence). The V gene lost 3 bases and the J gene lost 4 bases, with 6 bases spanning the gap. This CDR3 region has 11 residues.

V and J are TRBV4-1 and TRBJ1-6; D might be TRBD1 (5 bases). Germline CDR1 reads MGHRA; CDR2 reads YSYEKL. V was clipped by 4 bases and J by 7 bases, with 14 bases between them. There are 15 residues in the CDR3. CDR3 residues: CASSPRHRGNSPLHF. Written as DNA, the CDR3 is TGCGCCAGCAGCCCACGTCATCGGGGGAATTCACCCCTCCACTTT.

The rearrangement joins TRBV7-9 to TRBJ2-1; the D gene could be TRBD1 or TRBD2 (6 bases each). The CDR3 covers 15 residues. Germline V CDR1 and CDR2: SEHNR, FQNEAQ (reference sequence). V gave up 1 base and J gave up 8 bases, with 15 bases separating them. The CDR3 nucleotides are TGTGCCAGCAGCTTAGTTGGCAGGGGAGGCGATGAGCAGTTCTTC. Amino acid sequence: CASSLVGRGGDEQFF.

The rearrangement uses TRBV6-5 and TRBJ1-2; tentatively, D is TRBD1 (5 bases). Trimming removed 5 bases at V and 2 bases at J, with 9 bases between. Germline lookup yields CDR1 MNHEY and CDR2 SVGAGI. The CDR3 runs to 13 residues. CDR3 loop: CASSIDRNYGYTF. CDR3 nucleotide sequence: TGTGCCAGCAGTATAGACAGAAACTATGGCTACACCTTC.

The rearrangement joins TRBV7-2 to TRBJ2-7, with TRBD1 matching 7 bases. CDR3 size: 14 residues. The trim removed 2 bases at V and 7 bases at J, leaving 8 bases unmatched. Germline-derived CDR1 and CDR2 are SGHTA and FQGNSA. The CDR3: CASSLSRDRGEQYF. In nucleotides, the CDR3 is TGTGCCAGCAGCTTAAGCCGGGACAGAGGGGAGCAGTACTTC.

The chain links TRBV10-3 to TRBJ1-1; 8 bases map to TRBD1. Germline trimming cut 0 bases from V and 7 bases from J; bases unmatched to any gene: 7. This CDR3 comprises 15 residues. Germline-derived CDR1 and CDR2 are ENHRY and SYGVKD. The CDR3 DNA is TGTGCCATCAGTGAGTCGGGACAGGCCTCCGGTGAAGCTTTCTTT. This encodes CAISESGQASGEAFF.